This TCR beta chain stems from a study of T cell repertoires in cytomegalovirus infection. Background on the study: Evidence of both CMV infection and a matching HLA type came from public TCR beta signatures. Findings and limits, study-wide: Dominating the ex vivo response were TCR beta clonotypes that were CMV-specific and HLA-C-restricted. There were carriers of CMV plus the relevant HLA, and cumulative public TCR beta family frequency identified them.

CDR3 size: 11 residues. The ends were cut back, 4 bases at V and 3 bases at J, with 7 bases in the middle. Looked up from germline, CDR1 is DFQATT and CDR2 is SNEGSKA (reference sequence). TCRdb reprocessed the reads with MiXCR, giving one entry per CDR3 protein. Of about 300,000 distinct CDR3 sequences listed, approximately 10% were seen once; the top ten hold less than 3%. Of note for this clonotype: No antigen is known for it.

The rearrangement joins TRBV20-1 to TRBJ2-7; D is undetermined. The TCR was taken from a human donor in good health (CMV status not recorded). Some clones in this sample may be carry-over from other donors' samples. The material sequenced was PBMCs. CDR3 amino acids: CSAMEGYEQYF. In nucleotides, the CDR3 is TGCAGTGCTATGGAAGGCTACGAGCAGTACTTC.